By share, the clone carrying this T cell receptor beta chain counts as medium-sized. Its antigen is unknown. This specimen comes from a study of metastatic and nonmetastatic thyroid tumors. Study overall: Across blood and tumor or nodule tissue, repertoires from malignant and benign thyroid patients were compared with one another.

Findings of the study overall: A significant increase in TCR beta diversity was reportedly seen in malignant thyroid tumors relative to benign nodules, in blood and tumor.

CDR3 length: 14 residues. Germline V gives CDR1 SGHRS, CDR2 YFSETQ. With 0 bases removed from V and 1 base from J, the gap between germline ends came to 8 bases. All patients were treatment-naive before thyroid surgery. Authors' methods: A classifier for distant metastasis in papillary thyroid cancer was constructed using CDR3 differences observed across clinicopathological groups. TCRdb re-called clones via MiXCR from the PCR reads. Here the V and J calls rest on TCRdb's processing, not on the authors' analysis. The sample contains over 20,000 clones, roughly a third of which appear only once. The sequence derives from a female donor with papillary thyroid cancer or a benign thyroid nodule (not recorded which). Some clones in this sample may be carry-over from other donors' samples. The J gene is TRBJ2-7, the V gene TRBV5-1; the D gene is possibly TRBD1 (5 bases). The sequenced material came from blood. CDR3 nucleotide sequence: TGCGCCAGCAGCTTGGTTGCAGGGTCCTACGAGCAGTACTTC. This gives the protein CASSLVAGSYEQYF.